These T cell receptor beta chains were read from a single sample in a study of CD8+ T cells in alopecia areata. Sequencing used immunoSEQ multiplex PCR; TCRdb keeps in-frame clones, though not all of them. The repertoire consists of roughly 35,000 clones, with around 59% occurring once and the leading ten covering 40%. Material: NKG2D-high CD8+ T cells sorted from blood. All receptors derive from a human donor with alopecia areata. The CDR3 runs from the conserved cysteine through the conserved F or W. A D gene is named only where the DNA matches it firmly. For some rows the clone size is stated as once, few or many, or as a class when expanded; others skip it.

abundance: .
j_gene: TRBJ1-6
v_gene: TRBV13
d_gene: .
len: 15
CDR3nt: TGTGCCAGCAGCTTAGGCGAAACATTCAATTCACCCCTCCACTTT
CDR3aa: CASSLGETFNSPLHF

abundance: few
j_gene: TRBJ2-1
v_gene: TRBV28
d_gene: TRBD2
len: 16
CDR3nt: TGTGCCAGCAGCGGTACAGCGGGAGGTTCACGGAATGAGCAGTTCTTC
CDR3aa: CASSGTAGGSRNEQFF

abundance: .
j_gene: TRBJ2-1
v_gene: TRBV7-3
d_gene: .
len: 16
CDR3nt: TGTGCCAGCAGCGACCGGACTGCCAGCTCCTACAATGAGCAGTTCTTC
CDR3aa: CASSDRTASSYNEQFF

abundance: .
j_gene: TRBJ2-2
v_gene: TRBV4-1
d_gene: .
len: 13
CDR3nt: TGCGCCAGCAGCGACCAGAACACCGGGGAGCTGTTTTTT
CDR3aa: CASSDQNTGELFF

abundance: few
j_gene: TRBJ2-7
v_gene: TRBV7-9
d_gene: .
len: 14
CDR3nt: TGTGCCAGCAGCGCCGGGACAGACCGCGGGGGGCAGTACTTC
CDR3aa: CASSAGTDRGGQYF

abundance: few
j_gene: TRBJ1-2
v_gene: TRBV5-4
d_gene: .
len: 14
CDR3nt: TGTGCCAGCAGCTTTTCAGGGTACGCCTATGGCTACACCTTC
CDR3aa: CASSFSGYAYGYTF

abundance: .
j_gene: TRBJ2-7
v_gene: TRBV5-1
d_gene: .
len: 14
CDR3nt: TGCGCCAGCAGCTCCAGGATCGGCAGTCCCGAGCAGTACTTC
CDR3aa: CASSSRIGSPEQYF

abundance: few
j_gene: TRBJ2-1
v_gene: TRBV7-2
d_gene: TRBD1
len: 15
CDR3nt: TGTGCCAGCAGCCCGGGACAGGCCACGTACAATGAGCAGTTCTTC
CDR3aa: CASSPGQATYNEQFF

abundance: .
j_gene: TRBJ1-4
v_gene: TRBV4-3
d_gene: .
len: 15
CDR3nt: TGCGCCAGCAGCCAAGATCTGTGGGGACTCGAAAAACTGTTTTTT
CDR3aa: CASSQDLWGLEKLFF

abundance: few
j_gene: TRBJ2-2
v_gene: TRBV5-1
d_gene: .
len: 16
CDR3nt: TGCGCCAGCAGCCCGGTAGACGGAATGGGTACCGGGGAGCTGTTTTTT
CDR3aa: CASSPVDGMGTGELFF

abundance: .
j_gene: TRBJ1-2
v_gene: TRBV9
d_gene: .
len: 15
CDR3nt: TGTGCCAGCAGCGTAGCTACGGAGGCAGCTTATGGCTACACCTTC
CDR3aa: CASSVATEAAYGYTF